These T cell receptor beta chains were read from a single sample in a study of cytomegalovirus exposure and HLA in healthy donors. The assay was immunoSEQ multiplex PCR, and TCRdb's table has in-frame clones only and misses some. This listing includes about 130,000 clones. The sample comprised PBMCs. These receptors were taken from a woman in her forties in good health and CMV-seropositive. Each CDR3 is given with its conserved first and last residue. A D gene is named only where the DNA matches it firmly.

d_call | j_call | v_call | cdr3_nt | cdr3_aa
TRBD1 | TRBJ2-1 | TRBV23-1 | TGCGCCAGCAGTCAATCGTGGGACAGGGTCGGCAATGAGCAGTTCTTC | CASSQSWDRVGNEQFF
TRBD1 | TRBJ1-3 | TRBV30 | TGTGCCTGGAGTGTAACTGGGACAGCAGGAAACACCATATATTTT | CAWSVTGTAGNTIYF
TRBD2 | TRBJ2-2 | TRBV19 | TGTGCCAGTAGTGGTGGACTAGCGGGATACACCGGGGAGCTGTTTTTT | CASSGGLAGYTGELFF
- | TRBJ2-3 | TRBV7-8 | TGTGCCAGCAGCGCTCGGTGGAGGGGCGGCACAGATACGCAGTATTTT | CASSARWRGGTDTQYF
TRBD1 | TRBJ1-1 | TRBV5-5 | TGTGCCAGCAGCTCATCGACAGGGGGGGGCACTGAAGCTTTCTTT | CASSSSTGGGTEAFF
- | TRBJ1-1 | TRBV7-8 | TGTGCCAGCAGCTTAGAGACAGCGGGACCAACGGTGAGCACTGAAGCTTTCTTT | CASSLETAGPTVSTEAFF
TRBD2 | TRBJ2-3 | TRBV30 | TGTGCCTGGGGTGGCCGCGGGGGAGATACGCAGTATTTT | CAWGGRGGDTQYF
- | TRBJ2-5 | TRBV5-8 | TGTGCCAGCAGCTTGAGGGCAGGGTCAATCGAGACCCAGTACTTC | CASSLRAGSIETQYF
TRBD1 | TRBJ1-5 | TRBV2 | TGTGCCAGCACCCCCCTCCGGGACAGCCTGCGGCCCCAGCATTTT | CASTPLRDSLRPQHF
TRBD2 | TRBJ2-5 | TRBV7-9 | TGTGCCAGCAGCTTGACTAGCGACGCGCGGACCCAGTACTTC | CASSLTSDARTQYF
- | TRBJ2-3 | TRBV7-3 | TGTGCCAGCAGCCCAGGGGGGCCCCCTCCAGATACGCAGTATTTT | CASSPGGPPPDTQYF
TRBD1 | TRBJ1-2 | TRBV30 | TGTGCCTGGAAAACGACAGGGCCGAGCTACACCTTC | CAWKTTGPSYTF
- | TRBJ1-2 | TRBV6-1 | TGTGCCAGCAGTGAAGCTGGGACACCTGAGAGCTGGGGCTACACCTTC | CASSEAGTPESWGYTF
- | TRBJ2-1 | TRBV20-1 | TGCAGTGCTACGGGAAATGAGCAGTTCTTC | CSATGNEQFF
TRBD1 | TRBJ1-1 | TRBV5-1 | TGCGCCAGCAGCTTTTCCGGGACAGGGGGTTTCGGAGCTTTCTTT | CASSFSGTGGFGAFF
TRBD1 | TRBJ1-3 | TRBV9 | TGTGCCAGCAGCCCGGGACAGGGGACGCCTGGAAACACCATATATTTT | CASSPGQGTPGNTIYF
TRBD2 | TRBJ2-1 | TRBV6-5 | TGTGCCAGCAGTTACCAGAGCGGGAGAGGCTACAATGAGCAGTTCTTC | CASSYQSGRGYNEQFF
- | TRBJ2-5 | TRBV28 | TGTGCCAGCAGTTCCGGCGGGACGGAGACCCAGTACTTC | CASSSGGTETQYF
- | TRBJ1-1 | TRBV11-2 | TGTGCCAGCAGCTTAGTGTCGGTTGGTGAAGCTTTCTTT | CASSLVSVGEAFF
- | TRBJ1-2 | TRBV6-1 | TGTGCCAGCAGTGAAACTTTTGAAGCTAACTATGGCTACACCTTC | CASSETFEANYGYTF
TRBD1 | TRBJ2-7 | TRBV11-2 | TGTGCCAGCAGCTCCGACAGGGCGACATTAGACGAGCAGTACTTC | CASSSDRATLDEQYF
- | TRBJ2-3 | TRBV19 | TGTGCCAGTAGTATACGGGGTGAAACCACAGATACGCAGTATTTT | CASSIRGETTDTQYF
TRBD1 | TRBJ2-4 | TRBV6-5 | TGTGCCAGCAGTGGACAGGGTTTAGCCAAAAACATTCAGTACTTC | CASSGQGLAKNIQYF
- | TRBJ2-1 | TRBV10-1 | TGCGCCAGCAGTGAGTCTCGTATTCAGGGCAATGAGCAGTTCTTC | CASSESRIQGNEQFF
TRBD1 | TRBJ2-7 | TRBV9 | TGTGCCAGCTCCCAGACAGGGGTGCACGAGCAGTACTTC | CASSQTGVHEQYF
- | TRBJ1-5 | TRBV28 | TGTGCCAGCAGTTTGCGACACCTCAATCAGCCCCAGCATTTT | CASSLRHLNQPQHF
TRBD2 | TRBJ2-3 | TRBV28 | TGTGCCAGCAGGATACTAGCGGCTAGCACAGATACGCAGTATTTT | CASRILAASTDTQYF
- | TRBJ1-2 | TRBV7-3 | TGTGCCAGCAGCTTAAACAGGGCTAACTATGGCTACACCTTC | CASSLNRANYGYTF
- | TRBJ2-2 | TRBV29-1 | TGCAGCGCCCCCTCCGATACTGGTCCCGGGGAGCTGTTTTTT | CSAPSDTGPGELFF
- | TRBJ1-1 | TRBV7-3 | TGTGCCAGCAGCTTCGGTATGAACACTGAAGCTTTCTTT | CASSFGMNTEAFF
- | TRBJ1-4 | TRBV27 | TGTGCCAGCAGTCCCTCTACCGGGGCTAATGAAAAACTGTTTTTT | CASSPSTGANEKLFF
- | TRBJ1-2 | TRBV29-1 | TGCAGCGTTGAAAACGGAGCTAACTATGGCTACACCTTC | CSVENGANYGYTF